This TCR beta chain was captured in a study of T cells in Graves' hyperthyroidism and ophthalmopathy. Germline V gives CDR1 LNHDA, CDR2 SQIVND (reference sequence). CDR3 length equals 15 residues. V was shortened by 3 bases and J by 1 base, with 10 bases between the two germline ends. Regions amplified from RNA transcripts were the TCR beta CDR3 regions. Primed by the HTBI set, a first-round RT-PCR was run on the TCR CDR3. TCRdb recomputed calls from the multiplex PCR reads with MiXCR, one row per CDR3 protein. The profile shows about 480,000 distinct CDR3 sequences, about 15% of them singletons. Across 18 months, stable Graves' hyperthyroidism was marked by no progression to ophthalmopathy. Lactation, pregnancy, other autoimmune disease or uncontrolled infection excluded patients. This clonotype was seen ten or more times.

This rearrangement joins TRBV19 to TRBJ1-5; possible D gene TRBD1, 5 bases. Sequencing used blood. The clonotype originates from a woman under 30 with Graves' hyperthyroidism. CDR3 in amino acids: CASSMSGLSNQPQHF. CDR3 DNA sequence: TGTGCCAGTAGTATGTCAGGGTTGAGCAATCAGCCCCAGCATTTT.